This TCR beta chain was retrieved from a study of blood T cell repertoires in COVID-19. The protocol was immunoSEQ multiplex PCR, while the TCRdb copy is restricted to in-frame clones and leaves out a portion. This table has nearly 250,000 clones, about 89% appearing once. Germline trimming cut 5 bases from V and 6 bases from J; bases unmatched to any gene: 18. This CDR3 spans 20 amino acids. CDR1 and CDR2 from the germline V gene are MDHEN and SYDVKM. The chain joins TRBV28 to TRBJ2-1; the match to TRBD2 covers 14 bases. Source material: peripheral blood. This receptor was identified in a woman aged 60-75 years who had recovered from COVID-19. CDR3 coding DNA: TGTGCCAGCAGTCCACATGGACTAGCGGGGGGCCGGGAGAGGGGCAATGAGCAGTTCTTC. It is translated as CASSPHGLAGGRERGNEQFF.